These T cell receptor beta chains were read from a single sample in a study of blood T cell repertoires in COVID-19. Produced via immunoSEQ multiplex PCR; TCRdb's table is partial and in-frame only. There are 300,000 to 350,000 clones in the sample; roughly 90% occur only once, and around 0.98% lies in the top ten. The material sequenced was peripheral blood. The receptors here all came from a woman aged 40 to 50 with COVID-19, enrolled during active disease. Both conserved end residues are part of each CDR3. A D gene is named only where the DNA matches it firmly. A clone size is listed for some rows: how often the clone was seen (once, few, many), or a class if it is expanded.

NA,TRBJ2-2,TRBD1,TRBV10-3,CAIGGRTGIVSTGELFF,TGTGCCATCGGGGGGAGGACAGGGATCGTTTCCACCGGGGAGCTGTTTTTT
few,TRBJ1-3,TRBD1,TRBV9,CASSVGTAGGSGNTIYF,TGTGCCAGCAGCGTCGGGACAGCCGGCGGCTCTGGAAACACCATATATTTT
NA,TRBJ2-3,TRBD2,TRBV27,CASSLGPTSGPPGADTQYF,TGTGCCAGCAGTTTAGGGCCGACTAGCGGGCCCCCGGGCGCAGATACGCAGTATTTT
NA,TRBJ2-7,TRBD1,TRBV11-2,CASSLAYRGKTYEQYF,TGTGCCAGCAGCTTAGCGTACAGGGGAAAGACCTACGAGCAGTACTTC
once,TRBJ2-1,NA,TRBV11-1,CASSLMQGSNEQFF,TGTGCCAGCAGCTTAATGCAGGGGTCCAATGAGCAGTTCTTC
NA,TRBJ1-5,TRBD1,TRBV28,CASSRTTGGGSRPQHF,TGTGCCAGCAGTCGTACTACAGGGGGCGGGTCGCGGCCCCAGCATTTT
NA,TRBJ2-5,NA,TRBV5-1,CASSNFDRGWLETQYF,TGCGCCAGCAGTAATTTCGATCGGGGGTGGTTAGAGACCCAGTACTTC
NA,TRBJ2-2,NA,TRBV24-1,CATWAGELLF,TGTGCCACCTGGGCCGGGGAGCTGCTTTTT
NA,TRBJ1-3,TRBD1,TRBV9,CASSVSGQLSGNTIYF,TGTGCCAGCAGCGTCTCGGGACAGCTCTCTGGAAACACCATATATTTT
NA,TRBJ2-1,NA,TRBV27,CASRTRVSSYNEQFF,TGTGCCAGCAGAACTAGGGTAAGCTCCTACAATGAGCAGTTCTTC
NA,TRBJ2-7,NA,TRBV27,CASSLSWGLLLYEQYF,TGTGCCAGCAGTTTATCTTGGGGACTTCTACTGTACGAGCAGTACTTC
NA,TRBJ1-1,NA,TRBV29-1,CSVVSRGTEAFF,TGCAGCGTTGTTTCTCGCGGCACTGAAGCTTTCTTT
NA,TRBJ2-2,NA,TRBV5-1,CASSLGGATNTGELFF,TGCGCCAGCAGCTTGGGCGGGGCCACGAACACCGGGGAGCTGTTTTTT
NA,TRBJ1-1,TRBD1,TRBV11-3,CASSFTSGGTTEAFF,TGTGCCAGCAGCTTTACTTCAGGGGGTACCACTGAAGCTTTCTTT
NA,TRBJ2-7,TRBD1,TRBV7-2,CASSLPGTGVSYEQYF,TGTGCCAGCAGCTTACCCGGGACAGGGGTCTCCTACGAGCAGTACTTC
NA,TRBJ2-2,TRBD1,TRBV6-5,CASKPGDRVTGELFF,TGTGCCAGCAAGCCCGGGGACAGGGTCACCGGGGAGCTGTTTTTT
few,TRBJ1-4,NA,TRBV24-1,CATSYRDSSPTNEKLFF,TGTGCCACCAGCTACCGGGACTCCAGTCCAACTAATGAAAAACTGTTTTTT
NA,TRBJ1-3,NA,TRBV30,CAWSPLTTSSGNTIYF,TGTGCCTGGAGCCCCCTTACCACAAGCTCTGGAAACACCATATATTTT
NA,TRBJ1-1,TRBD1,TRBV6-5,CASSRPGTANTEAFF,TGTGCCAGCAGTAGGCCCGGGACAGCGAACACTGAAGCTTTCTTT
NA,TRBJ2-3,NA,TRBV5-6,CASSSPRSTDTQYF,TGTGCCAGCAGCTCCCCCAGGAGCACAGATACGCAGTATTTT
NA,TRBJ1-2,TRBD1,TRBV5-1,CASRRDRVDGYTF,TGCGCCAGCAGGCGGGACAGGGTCGATGGCTACACCTTC
few,TRBJ1-6,NA,TRBV7-3,CASSSQGNSYNSPLHF,TGTGCCAGCAGCTCGCAGGGGAACTCCTATAATTCACCCCTCCACTTT
NA,TRBJ1-5,TRBD1,TRBV6-5,CASSSRQGLYQPQHF,TGTGCCAGCAGTTCCCGACAGGGGTTGTATCAGCCCCAGCATTTT
NA,TRBJ1-1,NA,TRBV27,CASSDTEAFF,TGTGCCAGCAGCGACACTGAAGCTTTCTTT
NA,TRBJ1-2,NA,TRBV7-2,CASSLEATGPFYGYTF,TGTGCCAGCAGCTTAGAGGCGACAGGCCCCTTCTATGGCTACACCTTC
NA,TRBJ1-2,NA,TRBV9,CASSSTASDSQNGYTF,TGTGCCAGCAGCTCAACCGCGTCGGACAGCCAGAATGGCTACACCTTC
NA,TRBJ1-3,TRBD1,TRBV19,CASSSTDRVNGNTIYF,TGTGCCAGTAGTTCCACCGACAGGGTAAATGGAAACACCATATATTTT
NA,TRBJ1-2,NA,TRBV3-1/TRBV3-2,CASSQDLGGDNGYTF,TGTGCCAGCAGCCAAGATCTAGGAGGGGATAATGGCTACACCTTC
NA,TRBJ1-2,TRBD1,TRBV6-5,CASSYQGTGNYGYTF,TGTGCCAGCAGTTATCAGGGGACAGGGAACTATGGCTACACCTTC
NA,TRBJ1-2,TRBD1,TRBV29-1,CSVEGQGWDYGYTF,TGCAGCGTTGAAGGACAGGGGTGGGACTATGGCTACACCTTC
NA,TRBJ2-7,NA,TRBV6-2/TRBV6-3,CASSYPQDTREQYF,TGTGCCAGCAGTTATCCCCAGGACACTCGGGAGCAGTACTTC
once,TRBJ2-1,TRBD1,TRBV7-3,CASSPGQHDEQFF,TGTGCCAGCAGCCCGGGACAGCACGATGAGCAGTTCTTC
NA,TRBJ1-5,NA,TRBV19,CASGGIIGSNQPQHF,TGTGCCAGTGGGGGGATCATAGGGAGCAATCAGCCCCAGCATTTT
NA,TRBJ1-1,TRBD1,TRBV7-8,CASSLPGGLNTEAFF,TGTGCCAGCAGCTTACCAGGGGGCCTGAACACTGAAGCTTTCTTT
NA,TRBJ2-7,NA,TRBV10-3,CAIAGGLSYEQYF,TGTGCCATCGCAGGGGGACTTTCCTACGAGCAGTACTTC
NA,TRBJ2-3,TRBD1,TRBV4-3,CASSHPGTGVDTQYF,TGCGCCAGCAGCCATCCCGGGACAGGGGTAGATACGCAGTATTTT
once,TRBJ2-5,NA,TRBV7-2,CASSFGQQETQYF,TGTGCCAGCAGCTTCGGACAGCAAGAGACCCAGTACTTC
NA,TRBJ1-6,NA,TRBV5-1,CASSLGDVGSPLHF,TGCGCCAGCAGCTTAGGGGATGTTGGTTCACCCCTCCACTTT
once,TRBJ2-1,NA,TRBV9,CASSVRAAASYNEQFF,TGTGCCAGCAGCGTGAGAGCGGCGGCCTCCTACAATGAGCAGTTCTTC
NA,TRBJ1-2,NA,TRBV28,CASRTSAAAANYGYTF,TGTGCCAGCAGGACATCAGCGGCTGCCGCTAACTATGGCTACACCTTC
NA,TRBJ1-5,TRBD1,TRBV5-1,CASKMGTGPNQPQHF,TGCGCCAGCAAGATGGGGACAGGACCCAATCAGCCCCAGCATTTT
few,TRBJ2-2,NA,TRBV5-1,CASSLGGNTGELFF,TGCGCCAGCAGTTTGGGCGGAAACACCGGGGAGCTGTTTTTT
NA,TRBJ1-2,NA,TRBV7-9,CASSLNGGQSGYTF,TGTGCCAGCAGCCTAAACGGGGGGCAGAGTGGCTACACCTTC
many,TRBJ2-1,NA,TRBV6-2/TRBV6-3,CASSSLPGAFNEQFF,TGTGCCAGCAGTAGCCTCCCCGGAGCCTTCAATGAGCAGTTCTTC
NA,TRBJ2-7,NA,TRBV13,CASSLTGSYEQYF,TGTGCCAGCAGCCTAACAGGATCCTACGAGCAGTACTTC